This record covers a single TCR beta chain. It has no known antigen specificity. No much larger clone exists at a distance of one base, and base qualities are not known. The data were taken from a study of identical twins (dated by TCRdb to 2016 to 2017). Concerning the study at large: To test whether fetal clonotypes persist, the study used deep sequencing on TCR alpha and beta repertoires from monozygotic twins, unrelated adults of various ages, and cord blood. Replicate twin experiments were performed at different times using different library preparation protocols to rule out contamination.

CDR1 and CDR2 are read off the germline V gene as SGHRS and YFSETQ. Here V drops 3 bases and J drops 0 bases, and the junction holds 14 bases not matched to any gene. Including the terminal cysteine and phenylalanine, the CDR3 comprises 19 residues. Only the CDR3 part of the read is kept: 57 bases, read in frame from the first base. Paper-wide results and their limitations: Because the same donors could not be followed over many years, conclusions were based on cross-sectional statistical analysis. Compared with coincidental sharing between unrelated individuals, an excess of low generation-probability sequences was observed among out-of-frame TCR alpha sequences shared between twins. Recombination models systematically underestimated out-of-frame TCR alpha sharing in monozygotic twins but agreed with sharing between unrelated individuals. Excess twin sharing in beta out-of-frame sequences was weaker because fewer shared sequences lowered the signal-to-noise ratio. Abundant cord blood beta clonotypes had fewer insertions, young adult naive repertoires showed a similar but weaker trend, and memory repertoires showed no such trend. Invariant T cells such as MAIT and iNKT could partly confound zero-insertion analyses, although diverse VJ usage argued against such confounding for most clonotypes.

Library generation was performed with 5' RACE. Sequencing instrument: Illumina HiSeq 2000. Template switching introduced a universal primer binding site; the final cDNA contained a unique molecular identifier, enabling accurate counting of TCR cDNA molecules. Specific primers in the conserved constant-segment region were used to synthesize first-strand cDNA for the TCR alpha and beta chains. Each cDNA library was double barcoded, with a SMART-Mk sample barcode plus Illumina barcodes, to control for contamination. TruSeq adapter sequences along with Illumina sample barcodes were introduced in two successive PCR steps. Sequencing of the TCR alpha and beta cDNA libraries was done on the Illumina HiSeq platform using custom primers. Turning to the authors' computational methods: MiGEC processed the raw reads to extract unique molecular identifiers, while MiXCR was used to determine the CDR3 positions. Recombination models were inferred per individual with the repgenHMM and IGoR tools using an EM algorithm. The tcR package in R was used for shared clonotype analysis, with sharing normalized by the product of cloneset sizes. To study raw recombination free of thymic and clonal selection effects, out-of-frame nonproductive sequences were analyzed. In TCRdb, the public reads were trimmed at Q25 with fastp and aligned with MiXCR, with productive beta chains retained. Every CDR3 protein is listed once, alongside the most common genes and DNA of its rows. Clone size and V and J calls follow TCRdb, not the original study. Present in this sample are some 1,600,000 distinct CDR3 sequences, about 31% of which were seen just once. Jointly, the top ten make up more than 0.25% of the sample.

Every donor in the study was a healthy Caucasian. Material: cord blood. The sequence is built from TRBV5-1 and TRBJ2-7; 11 junctional bases match TRBD2. This TCR derives from a newborn girl in good health. This receptor has the CDR3 CASSSSSGGPRISSYEQYF. The DNA reads as follows: TGCGCCAGCAGCTCCTCTAGCGGGGGGCCGAGGATAAGCTCCTACGAGCAGTACTTC.